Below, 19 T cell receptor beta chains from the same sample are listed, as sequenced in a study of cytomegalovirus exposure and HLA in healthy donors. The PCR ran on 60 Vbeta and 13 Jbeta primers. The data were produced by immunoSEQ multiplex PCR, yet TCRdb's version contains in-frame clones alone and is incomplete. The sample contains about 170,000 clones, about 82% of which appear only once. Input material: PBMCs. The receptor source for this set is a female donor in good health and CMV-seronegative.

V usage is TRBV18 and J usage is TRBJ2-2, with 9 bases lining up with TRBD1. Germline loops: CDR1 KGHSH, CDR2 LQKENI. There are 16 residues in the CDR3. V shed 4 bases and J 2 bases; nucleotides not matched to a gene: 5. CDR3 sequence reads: CASSHRDRANTGELFF. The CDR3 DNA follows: TGTGCCAGCTCACACCGGGACAGGGCCAACACCGGGGAGCTGTTTTTT.

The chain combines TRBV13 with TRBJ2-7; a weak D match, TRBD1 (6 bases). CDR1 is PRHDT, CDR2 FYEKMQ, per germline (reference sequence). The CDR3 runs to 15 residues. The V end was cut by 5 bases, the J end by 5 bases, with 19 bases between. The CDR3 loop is CASSPSPGQTNEQYF. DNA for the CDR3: TGTGCCAGCAGCCCCTCCCCGGGACAAACCAACGAGCAGTACTTC.

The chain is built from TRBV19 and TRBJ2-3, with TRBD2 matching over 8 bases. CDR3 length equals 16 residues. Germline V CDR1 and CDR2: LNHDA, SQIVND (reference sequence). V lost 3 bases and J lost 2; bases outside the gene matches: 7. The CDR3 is CASSMQGTSFTDTQYF. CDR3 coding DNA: TGTGCCAGTAGTATGCAAGGGACTAGTTTCACAGATACGCAGTATTTT.

CDR3 residues: CASSLATGDRGYGYTF. CDR3 sequence (DNA): TGTGCCAGCAGCTTAGCGACTGGGGACAGGGGCTATGGCTACACCTTC. V gene TRBV7-2 combines with J gene TRBJ1-2; 10 nucleotides agree with TRBD1. The CDR3 is made up of 16 amino acids. V lost 0 bases, J lost 4 bases, and 5 bases stayed unmatched. CDR1 SGHTA and CDR2 FQGNSA come from the germline V gene.

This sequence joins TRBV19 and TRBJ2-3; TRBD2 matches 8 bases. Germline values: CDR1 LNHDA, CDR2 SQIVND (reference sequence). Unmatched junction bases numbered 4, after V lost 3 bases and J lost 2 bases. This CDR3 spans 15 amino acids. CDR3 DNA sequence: TGTGCCAGTAGTATGGAACTAGCGGCCACAGATACGCAGTATTTT. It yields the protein CASSMELAATDTQYF.

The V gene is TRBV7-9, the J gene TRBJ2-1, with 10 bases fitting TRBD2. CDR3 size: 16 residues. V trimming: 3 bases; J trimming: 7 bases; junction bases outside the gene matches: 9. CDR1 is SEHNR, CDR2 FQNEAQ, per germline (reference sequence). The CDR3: CASSLRTSGIINEQFF. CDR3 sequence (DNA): TGTGCCAGCAGCTTGAGAACTAGCGGGATTATTAATGAGCAGTTCTTC. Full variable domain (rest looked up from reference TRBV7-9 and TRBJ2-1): DTGVSQNPRHKITKRGQNVTFRCDPISEHNRLYWYRQTLGQGPEFLTYFQNEAQLEKSRLLSDRFSAERPKGSFSTLEIQRTEQGDSAMYLCASSLRTSGIINEQFFGPGTRLTVL.

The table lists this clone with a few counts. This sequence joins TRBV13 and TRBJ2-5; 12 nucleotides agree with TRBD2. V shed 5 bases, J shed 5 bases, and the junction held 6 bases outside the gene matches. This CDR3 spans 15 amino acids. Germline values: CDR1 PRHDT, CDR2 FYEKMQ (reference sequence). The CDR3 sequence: CASSRGLAGRETQYF. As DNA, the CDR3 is TGTGCCAGCAGCCGCGGACTAGCGGGAAGGGAGACCCAGTACTTC.

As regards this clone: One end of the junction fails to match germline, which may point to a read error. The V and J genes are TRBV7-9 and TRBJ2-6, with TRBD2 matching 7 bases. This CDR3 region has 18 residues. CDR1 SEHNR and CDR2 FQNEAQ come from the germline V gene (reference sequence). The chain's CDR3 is CSSSLSGRGLFGANVLTF. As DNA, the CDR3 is TGTTCCAGCAGCTTATCGGGGAGGGGCCTCTTTGGGGCCAACGTCCTGACTTTC.

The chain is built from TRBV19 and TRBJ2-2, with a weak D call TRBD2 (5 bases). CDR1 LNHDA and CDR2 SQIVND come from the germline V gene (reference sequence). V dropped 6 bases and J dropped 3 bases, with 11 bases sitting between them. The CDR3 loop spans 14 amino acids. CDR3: CASRLPGDTGELFF. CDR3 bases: TGTGCCAGTAGATTACCCGGGGACACCGGGGAGCTGTTTTTT. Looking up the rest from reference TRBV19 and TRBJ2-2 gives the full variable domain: DGGITQSPKYLFRKEGQNVTLSCEQNLNHDAMYWYRQDPGQGLRLIYYSQIVNDFQKGDIAEGYSVSREKKESFPLTVTSAQKNPTAFYLCASRLPGDTGELFFGEGSRLTVL.

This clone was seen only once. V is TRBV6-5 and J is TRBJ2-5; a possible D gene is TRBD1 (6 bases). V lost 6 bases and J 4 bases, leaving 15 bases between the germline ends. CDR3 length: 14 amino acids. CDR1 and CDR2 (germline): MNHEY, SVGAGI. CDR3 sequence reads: CASSKQGTGETQYF. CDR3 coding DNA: TGTGCCAGCAGCAAACAGGGTACGGGAGAGACCCAGTACTTC.

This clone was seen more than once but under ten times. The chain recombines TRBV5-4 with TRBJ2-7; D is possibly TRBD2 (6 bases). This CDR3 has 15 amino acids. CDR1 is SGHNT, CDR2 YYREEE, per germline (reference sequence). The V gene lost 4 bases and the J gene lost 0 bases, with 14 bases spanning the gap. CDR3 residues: CASSTNGGYSYEQYF. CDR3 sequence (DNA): TGTGCCAGCAGCACGAATGGGGGGTACTCCTACGAGCAGTACTTC. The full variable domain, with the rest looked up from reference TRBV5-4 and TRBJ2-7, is ETGVTQSPTHLIKTRGQQVTLRCSSQSGHNTVSWYQQALGQGPQFIFQYYREEENGRGNFPPRFSGLQFPNYSSELNVNALELDDSALYLCASSTNGGYSYEQYFGPGTRLTVT.

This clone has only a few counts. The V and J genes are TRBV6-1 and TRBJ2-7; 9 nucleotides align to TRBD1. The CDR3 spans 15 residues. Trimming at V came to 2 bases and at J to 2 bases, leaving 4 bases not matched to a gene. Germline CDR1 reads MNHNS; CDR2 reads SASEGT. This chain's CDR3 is CASSEHRQGAYEQYF. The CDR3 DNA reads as TGTGCCAGCAGTGAACACCGACAGGGGGCCTACGAGCAGTACTTC.

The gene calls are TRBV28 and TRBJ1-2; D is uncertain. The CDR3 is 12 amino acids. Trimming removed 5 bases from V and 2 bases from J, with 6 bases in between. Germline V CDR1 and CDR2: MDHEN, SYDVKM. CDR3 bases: TGTGCCAGCAGTACATTAAACTATGGCTACACCTTC. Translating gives CASSTLNYGYTF.

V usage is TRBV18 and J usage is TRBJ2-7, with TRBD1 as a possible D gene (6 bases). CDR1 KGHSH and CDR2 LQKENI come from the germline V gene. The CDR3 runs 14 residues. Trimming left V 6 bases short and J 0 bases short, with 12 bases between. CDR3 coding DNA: TGTGCCAGCTCGGACAGCATGTTCTCCTACGAGCAGTACTTC. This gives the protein CASSDSMFSYEQYF. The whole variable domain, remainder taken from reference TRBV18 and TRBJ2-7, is NAGVMQNPRHLVRRRGQEARLRCSPMKGHSHVYWYRQLPEEGLKFMVYLQKENIIDESGMPKERFSAEFPKEGPSILRIQQVVRGDSAAYFCASSDSMFSYEQYFGPGTRLTVT.

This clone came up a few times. CDR3 in DNA: TGTGCCAGCAGTGACCCGGGACAGGGAGACGAGCAGTACTTC. This codes for CASSDPGQGDEQYF. The J gene is TRBJ2-7, the V gene TRBV25-1, with TRBD1 identical over 9 bases. The length of the CDR3 is 14 residues. V shed 3 bases and J 5 bases; nucleotides not matched to a gene: 5. Germline-derived CDR1 and CDR2 are MGHDK and SYGVNS.

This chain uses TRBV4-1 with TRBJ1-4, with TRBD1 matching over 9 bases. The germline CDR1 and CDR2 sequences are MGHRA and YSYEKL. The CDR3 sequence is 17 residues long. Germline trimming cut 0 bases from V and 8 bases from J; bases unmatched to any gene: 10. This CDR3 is CASSQERETGGLEKLFF. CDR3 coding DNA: TGCGCCAGCAGCCAAGAGAGAGAAACAGGGGGCTTAGAAAAACTGTTTTTT.

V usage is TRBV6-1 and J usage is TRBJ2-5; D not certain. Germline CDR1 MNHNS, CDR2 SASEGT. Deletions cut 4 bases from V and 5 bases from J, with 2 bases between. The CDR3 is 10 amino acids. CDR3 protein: CASSAETQYF. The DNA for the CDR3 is TGTGCCAGCAGTGCGGAGACCCAGTACTTC.

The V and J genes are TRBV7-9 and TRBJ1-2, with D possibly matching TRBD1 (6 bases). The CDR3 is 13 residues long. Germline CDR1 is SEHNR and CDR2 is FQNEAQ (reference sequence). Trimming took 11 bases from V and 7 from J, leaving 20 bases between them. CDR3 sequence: CAGVGRGEVGYTF. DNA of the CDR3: TGTGCCGGGGTGGGCAGGGGTGAAGTTGGCTACACCTTC.

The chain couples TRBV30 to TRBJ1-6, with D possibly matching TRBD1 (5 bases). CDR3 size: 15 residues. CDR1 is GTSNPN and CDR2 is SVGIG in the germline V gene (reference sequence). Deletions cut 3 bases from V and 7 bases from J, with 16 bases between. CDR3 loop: CAWSGGAGRNSPLHF. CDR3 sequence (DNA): TGTGCCTGGAGCGGAGGGGCAGGGAGGAATTCACCCCTCCACTTT.